The rows below give T cell receptor beta chains drawn from one sample of a study of cytomegalovirus exposure and HLA in healthy donors. The table came from immunoSEQ multiplex PCR; TCRdb's copy has only in-frame clones and leaves some out. In all, the sample yields about 140,000 clones. The sequenced material came from PBMCs. These receptors originate from a male donor in good health and CMV-seronegative. The CDR3 runs from the conserved cysteine through the conserved F or W. A D gene is named only where the DNA matches it firmly.

v_gene	d_gene	j_gene	CDR3nt	CDR3aa
TRBV11-1	TRBD1	TRBJ2-1	TGTGCCAGCAGCCCGACAGGGGGTGGGAATGAGCAGTTCTTC	CASSPTGGGNEQFF
TRBV10-3	TRBD1	TRBJ2-1	TGTGCCATCAGTCCCTCGGGACAGGGGAACAATGAGCAGTTCTTC	CAISPSGQGNNEQFF
TRBV4-3	TRBD1	TRBJ1-5	TGCGCCAGCAGCCTAGGGACAGGTGTCAATCAGCCCCAGCATTTT	CASSLGTGVNQPQHF
TRBV27	NA	TRBJ1-2	TGTGCCGCCGGCGGGGCAGGCTATGGCTACACCTTC	CAAGGAGYGYTF
TRBV5-1	TRBD1	TRBJ2-7	TGCGCCAGCAGCGCCACCGGGACAGGGTTTTACGAGCAGTACTTC	CASSATGTGFYEQYF
TRBV2	NA	TRBJ1-1	TGTGCCAGCAGGGAGGGGTGGAACACTGAAGCTTTCTTT	CASREGWNTEAFF
TRBV6-5	NA	TRBJ1-1	TGTGCCAGCAGTTACATCGGGAATACTGAAGCTTTCTTT	CASSYIGNTEAFF
TRBV11-3	TRBD2	TRBJ2-1	TGTGCCAGCAGCTCAGGACTAGCGGGAGGCAATGAGCAGTTCTTC	CASSSGLAGGNEQFF
TRBV28	TRBD1	TRBJ1-1	TGTGCCAGCTACCCACAGGGGGCGAACACTGAAGCTTTCTTT	CASYPQGANTEAFF
TRBV30	NA	TRBJ2-3	TGTGCCTGGAGTGTACCTAGTGCCACAGATACGCAGTATTTT	CAWSVPSATDTQYF
TRBV25-1	NA	TRBJ1-2	TGTGCCAGCAGTGACCAGGCCGGGGTGAACTATGGCTACACCTTC	CASSDQAGVNYGYTF
TRBV29-1	TRBD2	TRBJ2-3	TGCAGCGTTCTCGGCATGACTAGCGGGAGCCCAGATACGCAGTATTTT	CSVLGMTSGSPDTQYF
TRBV4-1	NA	TRBJ2-3	TGCGCCAGCAGCCCGGGACTCCTTAACACAGATACGCAGTATTTT	CASSPGLLNTDTQYF
TRBV6-1	NA	TRBJ1-1	TGTGCCAGCAGTGAATGGCGGGGGGGCTTGGACACTGAAGCTTTCTTT	CASSEWRGGLDTEAFF
TRBV30	NA	TRBJ1-6	TGTGCCTGGAGTCGGGGGGGTCATAATTCACCCCTCCACTTT	CAWSRGGHNSPLHF
TRBV19	NA	TRBJ1-1	TGTGCCAGTAGCAAGCGGGGAATTCAGGGGTGGACTGAAGCTTTCTTT	CASSKRGIQGWTEAFF
TRBV19	NA	TRBJ2-7	TGTGCCAGTAGTCTCGCGACTACGTCGCTCGAGCAGTACTTC	CASSLATTSLEQYF
TRBV13	TRBD2	TRBJ2-7	TGTGCCAGCAGCTCCCAGCGGGGGGCCTCCTACGAGCAGTACTTC	CASSSQRGASYEQYF
TRBV7-7	TRBD2	TRBJ2-1	TGTGCCAGCAGCTTGGCGGGAGTGAGAGGGGAGCAGTTCTTC	CASSLAGVRGEQFF
TRBV12-5	TRBD2	TRBJ2-1	TGTGCTAGTGGGTCCTCTACTAGCGGGGGGTCGAATGAGCAGTTCTTC	CASGSSTSGGSNEQFF
TRBV7-2	TRBD1	TRBJ1-1	TGTGCCAGCAGGGGCGACAGGGTGAACACTGAAGCTTTCTTT	CASRGDRVNTEAFF
TRBV30	NA	TRBJ1-5	TGTGCCTGGAGTCAGGGGTGGGATCAGCCCCAGCATTTT	CAWSQGWDQPQHF
TRBV19	TRBD2	TRBJ2-1	TGTGCCAGTAGTCTCCGACTAGCGACACCTTACAATGAGCAGTTCTTC	CASSLRLATPYNEQFF
TRBV6-5	NA	TRBJ2-5	TGTGCCAGCAGTTACTCCTCTCTAACAGGGAAGGAGACCCAGTACTTC	CASSYSSLTGKETQYF
TRBV5-1	NA	TRBJ2-3	TGCGCCAGCAGCTTGGGGCAGAACACAGATACGCAGTATTTT	CASSLGQNTDTQYF
TRBV7-9	TRBD2	TRBJ2-5	TGTGCCAGCAGCTTATATAGCGGGGGATCCGGGGAGACCCAGTACTTC	CASSLYSGGSGETQYF
TRBV27	TRBD2	TRBJ2-7	TGTGCCAGCAGTAATACTAGCGGGATCTACGAGCAGTACTTC	CASSNTSGIYEQYF
TRBV19	TRBD1	TRBJ1-5	TGTGCCAGTAACCACAGGGGTGATCAGCCCCAGCATTTT	CASNHRGDQPQHF
TRBV27	TRBD1	TRBJ2-3	TGTGCCAGCAGTTTAGGGGACAGGGTTGGGAGGTTGGGCACAGATACGCAGTATTTT	CASSLGDRVGRLGTDTQYF
TRBV30	TRBD1	TRBJ1-2	TGTGCCTGGGAGGACAGGGGAATCGGTGGCTACACCTTC	CAWEDRGIGGYTF
TRBV30	TRBD1	TRBJ1-4	TGTGCCTGGTCTCCATCCGGGACAGGGGGCAAAAAACTGTTTTTT	CAWSPSGTGGKKLFF
TRBV25-1	TRBD1	TRBJ2-7	TGTGCCAGCAGTGTATCAGGGGGCTTCGACTACGAGCAGTACTTC	CASSVSGGFDYEQYF
TRBV29-1	NA	TRBJ2-5	TGCAGCGTCCCCACCATCGCGAACCAAGAGACCCAGTACTTC	CSVPTIANQETQYF
TRBV18	NA	TRBJ2-7	TGTGCCAGCTCACCACAAAGCGGGTTTACCTCCTACGAGCAGTACTTC	CASSPQSGFTSYEQYF
TRBV6-5	NA	TRBJ2-7	TGTGCCAGCAGTCTAGCCGCCGCTTCCTACGAGCAGTACTTC	CASSLAAASYEQYF
TRBV5-1	TRBD2	TRBJ2-2	TGCGCCAGCAGCATCGCACTAGCGGGCAACACCGGGGAGCTGTTTTTT	CASSIALAGNTGELFF
TRBV7-2	NA	TRBJ1-2	TGTGCCAGCAGCCAAACCCGGGGTGAGGGCTACACCTTC	CASSQTRGEGYTF
TRBV6-5	NA	TRBJ1-2	TGTGCCAGCAGACATCCCGTAAACTATGGCTACACCTTC	CASRHPVNYGYTF